This TCR beta chain was sequenced during a study of cytomegalovirus exposure and HLA in healthy donors (dated by TCRdb to about 2017). General notes on the study: An earlier analysis of 587 of the donors reported 276 Gb of sequence data and some 110 million unique TCR beta sequences obtained from around 170 million T cells. The T cell repertoires of some 670 subjects were profiled by immunosequencing and related to cytomegalovirus serostatus. A later analysis re-examined previously published TCR beta repertoires from around 670 donors and added high-resolution HLA genotyping to investigate patterns of TCR occurrence. Donor age, sex, ethnicity and CMV serostatus were collected together with the repertoire data. Across around 400 genotyped donors of the cohort, an average of about 250,000 unique TCR beta nucleotide sequences per donor were sequenced, and around 20% of those sequences were non-productive. Both class I and class II loci were covered by HLA typing, at four-digit resolution. The genetic ancestry cluster associated with self-reported Caucasian donors included 70% to 85% of the approximately 430 genotyped donors. About 300 gigabases of sequencing data and 80 million or so unique TCR sequences were included in an early release covering about 700 HLA-typed donors. An earlier analysis of nearly 600 of the donors applied high-throughput TCR beta sequencing to assess whether each TCR beta V gene segment acted as functional or pseudogenic. Several DR-DQ haplotypes were treated as single units for association and clustering because of strong linkage in the cohort. In a later genetic analysis, genome-wide SNP genotypes for 398 of the 666 donors were used, and that subset was treated as a discovery cohort. The later analysis used no new phenotypic data to find candidate immune exposures, relying instead on TCR beta sequences and their occurrence across donors. The study aimed to test whether signatures of past pathogen exposure could be identified by cataloging public T cell receptors. High-throughput TCR immunosequencing, statistical association of individual TCRs with disease status, and machine learning were combined to predict cytomegalovirus infection status. Along with the roughly 670-subject first cohort, a separate validation cohort of some 130 different subjects was used. The number of typed donors differed by locus: 629-630 for A, B, C, DRB1 and DQB1; 522 for DQA1; roughly 600 for DPA1; and 400 to 480 for DPB1. All discovery cohort repertoires had been generated using a single sequencing platform.

The cohort consisted of 600 or so healthy bone marrow donors. Cohort members were all nominally healthy when sampled, although unrecorded immune exposures were likely present. The donor tested CMV seropositive, placing the donor among the 289 seropositive members of the cohort. A peripheral blood sample was collected from each donor, and TCR beta sequencing was performed on peripheral blood mononuclear cells. Genomic DNA was extracted from the blood cell samples with the Qiagen DNeasy Blood Extraction Kit. Relative to germline, V is missing 5 bases and J is missing 3 bases, with 6 bases of the junction outside any gene match. Per the germline V gene (reference sequence), LNHDA is the CDR1 and SQIVND is the CDR2. Its CDR3 holds 14 amino acids, cysteine through phenylalanine. Of all the DNA, just the CDR3 is kept, 42 bases in frame from base 1. Summary of the overall study and its limitations: The only immune exposure information available for the cohort was CMV serostatus. A further reported finding was that TCR beta sequences accurately predicted the HLA-A and HLA-B alleles for most subjects in the first cohort. A total of 150 to 200 TCR beta chains were listed by the study as associated with cytomegalovirus. The authors suggested that the approach could potentially be generalized to other disease states and immunological phenotypes. In an earlier analysis of roughly 500 of the donors, most TCR beta V segments appeared in productive rearrangements about 90% or about 30% of the time, broadly matching IMGT annotations. Linkage disequilibrium might explain the correlated functional status among segregating V segments, but an unknown experimental factor could not be excluded. A cluster of highly shared sequence variants was judged likely to be a technical artifact of the sequencing pipeline. In a later genetic analysis, a missense DCLRE1C variant was associated with V-gene and J-gene trimming of TCR beta chains, and the association was replicated in an independent cohort. Because some donors lacked HLA typing at each locus, the association tests relied only on the typed subset. Presence/absence analyses assumed roughly uniform sequencing depth across donors, an assumption that may not hold. Some IMGT-functional V segments, including TRBV6-2 and TRBV6-3, could not be told apart with the 87-base-pair reads, so those segments were excluded. Because counts were too low, 15 or so rarely observed V segments, including chromosome 9 orphons, were excluded from the earlier analysis of about 500 of the donors. Compared with the approximately 720-donor mean, donors in an Asian-associated ancestry cluster had fewer N-insertions in productive TCRs, according to a later genetic analysis. In both the original and validation cohorts, the classifier was reported to diagnose cytomegalovirus status with high specificity and sensitivity. The cohort was sequenced for TCR beta chains only, and without alpha or paired-chain data the features that could be detected were limited. At a false discovery rate of 0.05, a later analysis linked around 15,000 TCR beta sequences to specific HLA alleles. A later analysis reported that several top co-occurrence clusters appeared linked to parvovirus B19, influenza, CMV and Epstein-Barr virus. In vitro tests confirmed that a few of the cytomegalovirus-associated TCR beta chains recognize cytomegalovirus antigens. Most CMV-associated TCR beta chains appeared to be HLA-restricted in a later analysis, and the HLA associations seemed to be driven largely by CMV exposure. In a later analysis, the rate of TCR association differed among HLA loci, with DRB1 alleles having the most associated TCRs and HLA-C alleles having the fewest. Strong co-occurrence of HLA alleles, especially DR and DQ, made assigning TCR associations to individual alleles difficult. Most TCR sequences were observed very rarely across donors, whereas some public TCRs were present in many individuals. A later analysis found that HLA-associated TCR beta chains were more clonally expanded and had lower generation probabilities than equally common non-associated chains.

Receptor libraries were prepared by the immunoSEQ multiplex PCR assay. For the multiplex PCR, a mixture combining 60 forward primers for TCR Vbeta segments and 13 reverse primers for TCR Jbeta segments was used. Amplification of the CDR3 region of rearranged TCR beta genes was performed with a multiplex PCR assay on genomic DNA. The Illumina HiSeq System was used to sequence the amplified TCR beta libraries as 87-base-pair reads. As for how the authors treated the data: A later analysis tallied 80 million to 95 million unique TCR beta chains across the 700 or so repertoires, and some 10 million of those chains were shared by two or more donors. Raw reads were error-corrected and collapsed into unique sequences with a nearest-neighbor algorithm that merged closely related sequences to remove PCR and sequencing errors. CDR3 sequences were aligned to IMGT reference sequences to assign V, D and J gene segments. For a sequence to be retained, at least a six-nucleotide match to both a V gene segment and a J gene segment was required. Rearrangements were classified as productive when the CDR3 lacked stop codons and remained in frame with V and J, and all other rearrangements were classified as non-productive. Following IMGT convention, CDR3 was defined as the stretch from the second conserved V-encoded cysteine up to the conserved J-encoded phenylalanine. The earlier analysis of about 610 of the donors excluded any sequence lacking an unambiguous match to a single V gene segment. In an earlier analysis of about 590 of the donors, a V segment was called functional when productive rearrangements were above 56.7%, and segregating when the standard deviation between donors exceeded 5%. To diagnose cytomegalovirus status from the catalog of TCR beta chain sequences, a statistical classification framework was built. A later analysis assigned V and J genes by comparing TCR nucleotide sequences with IMGT/GENE-DB human TR gene sequences. In a later analysis, CDR3 sequences and most-parsimonious VDJ recombination scenarios were assigned using the TCRdist pipeline. In a later analysis, each TCR beta chain was defined by its CDR3 amino acid sequence together with its V-gene family, and reads without a unique V-gene family were excluded. A later analysis removed 592 highly shared, low-generation-probability nucleotide sequences to deal with suspected cross-contamination and a sequencing artifact. For each public chain, a later analysis derived a clonal expansion index from normalized ranks of inferred template counts within each repertoire. In a later analysis, generation probabilities were computed using a VDJ recombination model fitted to out-of-frame rearrangements, and the results were checked against IGoR. In a later analysis, TCR-TCR, TCR-HLA and TCR-CMV co-occurrence was scored with hypergeometric tests, and a repertoire-size bias correction was applied to TCR pairs. A later analysis estimated false discovery rates by permuting HLA or CMV assignments 20 times. In a later analysis, co-occurring TCRs were grouped with DBSCAN, and TCRdist sequence similarity was added when clustering was performed within HLA-allele-positive subsets. Co-occurrence clustering excluded repertoires with fewer than 30,000 or more than 120,000 public chains, plus five with anomalous nucleotide sharing. The table comes from immuneACCESS by way of TCRdb, which keeps in-frame sequences with V and J called. Part of the clones is missing from these tables; in studies checked, under half for an unresolved V gene and the rest for unknown reasons. V, J and clone size derive from that table, while D and trimming were established from the DNA sequence. Recorded for this sample are 140,000 to 150,000 clones; 70% to 80% of them occurred a single time. The ten largest clones add up to about 2.2% of the sample.

About this clone: Its antigen has not been determined. There are no base qualities to consult, and no much larger clone falls within one base.

This receptor was identified in a young woman in good health and CMV-seropositive. The V gene is TRBV19 and the J gene is TRBJ2-7; TRBD1 fits 8 bases in the junction. The sequenced sample consisted of PBMCs. The CDR3 region: CASSPGGSFYEQYF. The sequence in DNA is TGTGCCAGTAGTCCAGGGGGCTCGTTCTACGAGCAGTACTTC.